Each of the 20 T cell receptor beta chains below was sequenced from the same sample in a study of cytomegalovirus exposure and HLA in healthy donors. Here immunoSEQ multiplex PCR was the method, and the copy in TCRdb shows in-frame clones only, minus some. Of 50,000 to 70,000 clones in the sample, around 95% were seen once. The source material was PBMCs. These receptors came from a woman aged 18-30 years in good health and CMV-seropositive.

This chain connects TRBV7-2 to TRBJ2-5; D ambiguous. CDR3 length: 18 residues. V lost 1 base and J lost 5, with 23 bases in between. Per germline, CDR1 SGHTA and CDR2 FQGNSA. The CDR3 DNA reads as TGTGCCAGCAGCTTAGAACTAATGGTGCTTGGCAGTGGGGAGACCCAGTACTTC. This gives the protein CASSLELMVLGSGETQYF.

This rearrangement joins TRBV4-1 to TRBJ2-1; 7 nucleotides agree with TRBD1. Per germline, CDR1 MGHRA and CDR2 YSYEKL. After removal of 0 bases from V and 2 bases from J, the junction contained 10 bases not matched to a gene. The CDR3 is 18 amino acids. The CDR3 DNA is TGCGCCAGCAGCCAAGATCTCAAGGGGGCGATCACCTACAATGAGCAGTTCTTC. It encodes CASSQDLKGAITYNEQFF.

The chain joins TRBV18 to TRBJ2-3; 7 positions agree with TRBD1. CDR1 is KGHSH and CDR2 is LQKENI in the germline V gene. There are 14 residues in the CDR3. With 5 bases clipped from V and 3 bases from J, the junction kept 5 bases outside the gene matches. CDR3 sequence: CASSRQGGTDTQYF. The DNA for the CDR3 is TGTGCCAGCTCAAGACAGGGTGGAACAGATACGCAGTATTTT.

J is TRBJ2-7 and V is TRBV11-2, with 11 bases lining up with TRBD2. CDR3 length: 19 amino acids. The trim removed 6 bases at V and 0 bases at J, leaving 16 bases unmatched. Germline CDR1 is SGHAT and CDR2 is FQNNGV. The CDR3 is CASSSSYGTSGVLSYEQYF. CDR3 DNA sequence: TGTGCCAGCAGTTCGTCCTACGGGACTAGCGGAGTTCTCTCCTACGAGCAGTACTTC.

V and J are TRBV4-1 and TRBJ2-7; D is uncertain. Trimming stripped 1 base from V and 0 bases from J, with 7 bases between. Germline V lookup: CDR1 MGHRA, CDR2 YSYEKL. The CDR3 is 14 amino acids. CDR3 protein: CASSQVESSYEQYF. For the CDR3, the DNA is TGCGCCAGCAGCCAAGTGGAGAGCTCCTACGAGCAGTACTTC.

This clone is a singleton in its sample. This rearrangement joins TRBV11-3 to TRBJ2-2; possibly TRBD2 for D (5 bases). The CDR3 length is 13 residues. The germline CDR1 and CDR2 sequences are SGHNT and YENEEA. V lost 6 bases and J lost 7, with 12 bases in between. The CDR3 DNA reads as TGTGCCAGCAGTTCTACGAGGGACGGGGAGCTGTTTTTT. Translation: CASSSTRDGELFF.

The chain recombines TRBV10-1 with TRBJ2-3; 7 bases are a match to TRBD2. V lost 8 bases, J lost 2 bases, and 19 bases stayed unmatched. The CDR3 has 18 amino acids. Germline V gives CDR1 WNHNN, CDR2 SYGVQD (reference sequence). CDR3 nucleotide sequence: TGCGCCAGCCCCTCCCAATCGGTGGGGGAGGGACCCACAGATACGCAGTATTTT. Encoded protein: CASPSQSVGEGPTDTQYF.

The chain couples TRBV28 to TRBJ2-7; 9 bases line up with TRBD1. Germline lookup yields CDR1 MDHEN and CDR2 SYDVKM. V was clipped by 8 bases and J by 3 bases; unmatched bases: 14. The CDR3 sequence is 16 residues long. The CDR3 nucleotides are TGTGCCAGCCCTCCACCACAGGGGGCTCTTGACTACGAGCAGTACTTC. Protein sequence: CASPPPQGALDYEQYF.

This chain uses TRBV5-1 with TRBJ2-1; 7 bases agree with TRBD2. This CDR3 spans 14 amino acids. Germline-derived CDR1 and CDR2 are SGHRS and YFSETQ. V lost 4 bases to trimming and J lost 8 bases; unmatched junction nucleotides: 9. Here the CDR3 DNA reads TGCGCCAGCAGCGGAAGACTAGCATTGGATGAGCAGTTCTTC. This gives the protein CASSGRLALDEQFF.

This clone was seen more than once but under ten times. This rearrangement joins TRBV27 to TRBJ1-3; D may be TRBD1 (5 bases). This CDR3 comprises 15 residues. Germline assignment: CDR1 MNHEY and CDR2 SMNVEV (reference sequence). Trimming left V 2 bases short and J 3 bases short, with 11 bases between. The chain's CDR3 is CASSLRGSFGNTIYF. The CDR3 DNA reads as TGTGCCAGCAGTTTAAGGGGCAGCTTTGGAAACACCATATATTTT.

The V gene is TRBV5-4, the J gene TRBJ2-7, with D perhaps TRBD1 (5 bases). Germline CDR1 SGHNT, CDR2 YYREEE (reference sequence). V dropped 4 bases and J dropped 2 bases, with 10 bases sitting between them. The length of the CDR3 is 13 residues. Here the CDR3 reads CASSGDSTYEQYF. CDR3 coding DNA: TGTGCCAGCAGCGGTGACAGTACCTACGAGCAGTACTTC.

The gene calls are TRBV13 and TRBJ2-5, with a weak D call TRBD1 (6 bases). The germline V gene encodes CDR1 PRHDT and CDR2 FYEKMQ (reference sequence). This CDR3 is built from 15 residues. V was clipped by 5 bases and J by 3 bases, with 16 bases between them. The CDR3 sequence is CASSGGRELKETQYF. Written as DNA, the CDR3 is TGTGCCAGCAGCGGGGGCAGGGAGTTGAAAGAGACCCAGTACTTC.

This clone was counted between two and nine times. The chain joins TRBV2 to TRBJ2-7; possible D gene TRBD2, 5 bases. This CDR3 is 14 amino acids long. Germline loops: CDR1 SNHLY, CDR2 FYNNEI. The ends were cut back, 4 bases at V and 2 bases at J, with 12 bases in the middle. The CDR3 loop is CASSGELGTYEQYF. The CDR3 coding sequence is TGTGCCAGCAGTGGCGAACTAGGGACCTACGAGCAGTACTTC.

This clone was recorded once. The V gene is TRBV19, the J gene TRBJ1-3; no clear D gene. The V gene lost 3 bases and the J gene lost 0 bases, with 9 bases spanning the gap. Germline V gives CDR1 LNHDA, CDR2 SQIVND (reference sequence). The length of the CDR3 is 15 residues. The CDR3 loop is CASSMPGHSGNTIYF. The CDR3 DNA reads as TGTGCCAGTAGTATGCCGGGTCACTCTGGAAACACCATATATTTT.

The rearrangement uses TRBV10-1 and TRBJ1-5, with D unresolved. CDR1 WNHNN and CDR2 SYGVQD come from the germline V gene (reference sequence). The CDR3 totals 13 residues. Trimming stripped 6 bases from V and 0 bases from J, with 6 bases between. CDR3 amino acids: CASSRGSNQPQHF. The CDR3 region has the DNA TGCGCCAGCAGCAGAGGTAGCAATCAGCCCCAGCATTTT.

The CDR3, as DNA: TGTGCCAGCAGCCGCCTCGGGGGGACGAACACCGGGGAGCTGTTTTTT. Translating it yields CASSRLGGTNTGELFF. J is TRBJ2-2 and V is TRBV7-8, with 7 nucleotides matching TRBD2. J was trimmed by 0 bases and V by 5 bases; bases with no gene match: 6. The CDR3 totals 16 residues. Per the germline V gene, CDR1 is SGHVS and CDR2 is FQNEAQ.

The chain joins TRBV27 to TRBJ1-2; TRBD1 might be the D (5 bases). CDR3 size: 14 residues. Germline loops: CDR1 MNHEY, CDR2 SMNVEV (reference sequence). V lost 4 bases and J lost 8, with 17 bases in between. Here the CDR3 reads CASSSPGGTGGYTF. The CDR3 DNA reads TGTGCCAGCAGTTCCCCGGGTGGGACTGGGGGCTACACCTTC.

The chain employs TRBV6-1 and TRBJ2-3; weak D call: TRBD1 (5 bases). From germline, CDR1 is MNHNS and CDR2 SASEGT. Trimming cost V 6 bases and J 1 base, with 11 bases left between them. This CDR3 is 14 amino acids long. CDR3 nucleotides: TGTGCCAGCAGGGCAGGGTCCGGCACAGATACGCAGTATTTT. This encodes CASRAGSGTDTQYF.

The chain is built from TRBV11-2 and TRBJ1-2, with 8 positions matching TRBD1. CDR1 and CDR2 from the germline V gene are SGHAT and FQNNGV. V was pared by 4 bases and J by 2 bases, with 6 bases of the junction left unmatched. The CDR3 consists of 15 residues. CDR3 DNA: TGTGCCAGCAGCTCAAGGGACAGGAAGAACTATGGCTACACCTTC. It yields the protein CASSSRDRKNYGYTF.

The J gene is TRBJ2-1, the V gene TRBV28, with a possible D match to TRBD2 (7 bases). The length of the CDR3 is 15 residues. The germline V gene encodes CDR1 MDHEN and CDR2 SYDVKM. V gave up 3 bases and J gave up 5 bases, with 14 bases separating them. CDR3 DNA: TGTGCCAGCAGTTTGGGGGGGGCGAGAAACAATGAGCAGTTCTTC. Amino acid sequence: CASSLGGARNNEQFF.